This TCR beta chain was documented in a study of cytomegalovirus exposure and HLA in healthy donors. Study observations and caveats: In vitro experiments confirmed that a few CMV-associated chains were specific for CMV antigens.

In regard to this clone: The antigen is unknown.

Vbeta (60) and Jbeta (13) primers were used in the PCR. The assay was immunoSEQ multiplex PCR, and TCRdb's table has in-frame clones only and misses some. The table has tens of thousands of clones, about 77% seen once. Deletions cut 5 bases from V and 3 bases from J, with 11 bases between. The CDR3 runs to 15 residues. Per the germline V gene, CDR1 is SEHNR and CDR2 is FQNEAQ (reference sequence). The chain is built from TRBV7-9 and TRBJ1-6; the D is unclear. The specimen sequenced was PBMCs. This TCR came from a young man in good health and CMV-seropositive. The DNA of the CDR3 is TGTGCCAGCAGCGCGACAAGAGACTATAATTCACCCCTCCACTTT. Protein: CASSATRDYNSPLHF.